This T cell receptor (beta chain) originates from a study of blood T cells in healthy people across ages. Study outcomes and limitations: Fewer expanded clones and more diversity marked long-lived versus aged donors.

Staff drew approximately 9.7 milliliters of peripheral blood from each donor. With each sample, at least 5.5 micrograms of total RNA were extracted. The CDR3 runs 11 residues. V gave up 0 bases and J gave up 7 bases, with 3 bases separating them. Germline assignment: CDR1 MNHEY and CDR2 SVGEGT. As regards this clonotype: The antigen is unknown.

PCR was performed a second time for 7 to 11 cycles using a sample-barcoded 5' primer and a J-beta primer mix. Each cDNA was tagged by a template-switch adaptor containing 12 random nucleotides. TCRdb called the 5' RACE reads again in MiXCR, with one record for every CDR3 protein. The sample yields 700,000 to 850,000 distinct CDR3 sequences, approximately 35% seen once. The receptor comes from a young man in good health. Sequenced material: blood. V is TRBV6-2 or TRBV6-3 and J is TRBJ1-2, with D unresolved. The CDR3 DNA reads TGTGCCAGCAGTTACTCTGCTGGCTACACCTTC. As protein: CASSYSAGYTF.